The 3 T cell receptor beta chains below come from one sample, sequenced in a study of cytomegalovirus exposure and HLA in healthy donors. The PCR used 60 Vbeta and 13 Jbeta primers. The protocol was immunoSEQ multiplex PCR, while the TCRdb copy is restricted to in-frame clones and leaves out a portion. There are about 130,000 clones in the sample; 65% to 90% occur only once, and around 1.2% lies in the top ten. Sequencing was performed on PBMCs. The receptors stem from a girl aged 2 to 10 in good health and CMV-seronegative.

This chain links TRBV5-4 with TRBJ1-3; 10 positions agree with TRBD1. Germline V CDR1 and CDR2: SGHNT, YYREEE (reference sequence). Germline trimming cut 0 bases from V and 0 bases from J; bases unmatched to any gene: 6. This CDR3 is 18 amino acids long. The CDR3 region is CASSLGQGALFSGNTIYF. CDR3 coding DNA: TGTGCCAGCAGCTTGGGACAGGGGGCGCTTTTCTCTGGAAACACCATATATTTT.

This chain links TRBV7-9 with TRBJ1-4; D is uncertain. The V end was cut by 8 bases, the J end by 3 bases, with 10 bases between. The germline CDR1 and CDR2 sequences are SEHNR and FQNEAQ (reference sequence). This CDR3 has 13 residues. CDR3 amino acids: CASRSAANEKLFF. For the CDR3, the DNA is TGTGCCAGCCGCTCCGCGGCTAATGAAAAACTGTTTTTT.

The V call is TRBV29-1, the J call TRBJ2-5; possible D gene TRBD1, 5 bases. CDR3 size: 13 residues. The germline gives CDR1 SQVTM, CDR2 ANQGSEA. Trimming shortened V by 7 bases and J by 5 bases, and 17 bases separated the two germline ends. The CDR3 DNA follows: TGCAGCGCACGACCTAGGGGCCGGGAGACCCAGTACTTC. Translated: CSARPRGRETQYF.